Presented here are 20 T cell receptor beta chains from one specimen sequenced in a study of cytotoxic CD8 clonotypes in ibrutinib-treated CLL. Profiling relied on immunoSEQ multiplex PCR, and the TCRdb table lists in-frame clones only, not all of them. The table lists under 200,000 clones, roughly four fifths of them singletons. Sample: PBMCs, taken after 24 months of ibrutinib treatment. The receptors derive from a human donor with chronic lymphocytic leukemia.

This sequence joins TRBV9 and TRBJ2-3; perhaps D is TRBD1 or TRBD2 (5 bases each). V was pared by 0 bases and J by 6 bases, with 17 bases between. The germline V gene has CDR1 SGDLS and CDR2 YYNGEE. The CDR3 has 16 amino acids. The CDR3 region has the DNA TGTGCCAGCAGCGTAGGAGCAAGAGAGGGGTTGGATACGCAGTATTTT. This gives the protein CASSVGAREGLDTQYF.

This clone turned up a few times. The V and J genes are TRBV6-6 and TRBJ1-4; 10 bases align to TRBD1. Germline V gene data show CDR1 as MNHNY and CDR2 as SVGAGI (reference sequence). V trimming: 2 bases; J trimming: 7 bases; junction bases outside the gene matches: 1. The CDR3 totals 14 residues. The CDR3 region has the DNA TGTGCCAGCAGTTACCGGGACAGGGGTGAAAAACTGTTTTTT. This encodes CASSYRDRGEKLFF.

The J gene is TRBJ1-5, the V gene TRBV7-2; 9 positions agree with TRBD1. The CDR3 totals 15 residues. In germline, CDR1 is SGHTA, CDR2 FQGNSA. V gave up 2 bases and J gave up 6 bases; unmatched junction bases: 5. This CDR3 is CASSLRGQGTQPQHF. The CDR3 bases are TGTGCCAGCAGCTTAAGGGGACAGGGCACTCAGCCCCAGCATTTT. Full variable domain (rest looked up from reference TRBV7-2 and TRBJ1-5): GAGVSQSPSNKVTEKGKDVELRCDPISGHTALYWYRQSLGQGLEFLIYFQGNSAPDKSGLPSDRFSAERTGGSVSTLTIQRTQQEDSAVYLCASSLRGQGTQPQHFGDGTRLSIL.

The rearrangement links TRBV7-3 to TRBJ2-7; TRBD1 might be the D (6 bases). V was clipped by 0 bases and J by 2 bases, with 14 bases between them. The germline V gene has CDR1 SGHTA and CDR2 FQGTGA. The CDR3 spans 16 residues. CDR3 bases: TGTGCCAGCAGCTTAACCCCCACAGGGTTGCCCTACGAGCAGTACTTC. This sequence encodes CASSLTPTGLPYEQYF.

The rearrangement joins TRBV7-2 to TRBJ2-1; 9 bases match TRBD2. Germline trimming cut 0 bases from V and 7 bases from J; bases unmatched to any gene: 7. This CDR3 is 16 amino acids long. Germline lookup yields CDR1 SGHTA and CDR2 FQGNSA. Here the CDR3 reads CASSLAQASGTNEQFF. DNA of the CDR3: TGTGCCAGCAGCTTAGCGCAGGCTAGCGGGACGAATGAGCAGTTCTTC.

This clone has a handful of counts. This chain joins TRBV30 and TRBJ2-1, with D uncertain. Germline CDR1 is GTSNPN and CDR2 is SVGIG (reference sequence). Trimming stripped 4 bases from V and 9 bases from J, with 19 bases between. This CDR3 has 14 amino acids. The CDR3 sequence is CAWNRRYPGGEQFF. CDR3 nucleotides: TGTGCCTGGAACCGAAGGTACCCGGGTGGTGAGCAGTTCTTC.

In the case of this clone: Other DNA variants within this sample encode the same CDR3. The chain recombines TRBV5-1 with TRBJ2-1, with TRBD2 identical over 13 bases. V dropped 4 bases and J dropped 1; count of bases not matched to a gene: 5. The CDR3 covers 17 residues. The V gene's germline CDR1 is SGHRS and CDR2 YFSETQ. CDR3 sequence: CASSAGTSGASYNEQFF. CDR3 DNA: TGCGCCAGCAGCGCCGGGACTAGCGGGGCTTCCTACAATGAGCAGTTCTTC.

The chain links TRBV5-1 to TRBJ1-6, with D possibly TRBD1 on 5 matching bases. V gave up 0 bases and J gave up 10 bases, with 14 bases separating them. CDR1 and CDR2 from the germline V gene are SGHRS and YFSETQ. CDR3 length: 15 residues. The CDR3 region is CASSLEGQGGSPLHF. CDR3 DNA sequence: TGCGCCAGCAGCTTGGAGGGCCAGGGAGGCTCACCCCTCCACTTT.

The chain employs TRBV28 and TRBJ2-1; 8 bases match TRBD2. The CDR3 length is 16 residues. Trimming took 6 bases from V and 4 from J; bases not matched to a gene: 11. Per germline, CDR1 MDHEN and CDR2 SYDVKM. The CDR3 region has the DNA TGTGCCAGCAGGGCCCCCGGGAGGGGGTCATACAATGAGCAGTTCTTC. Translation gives CASRAPGRGSYNEQFF.

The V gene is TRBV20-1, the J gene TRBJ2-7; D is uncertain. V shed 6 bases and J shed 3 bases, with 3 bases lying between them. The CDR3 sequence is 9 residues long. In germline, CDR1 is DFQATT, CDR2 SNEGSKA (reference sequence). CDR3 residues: CSASYEQYF. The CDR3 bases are TGCAGTGCAAGCTACGAGCAGTACTTC.

CDR3 coding DNA: TGTGCCAGCAGCTTGATAGCGGGGGGGATCTACGAGCAGTACTTC. This translates into CASSLIAGGIYEQYF. The chain links TRBV7-2 to TRBJ2-7; 11 bases match TRBD2. The CDR3 is made up of 15 amino acids. Losses at the gene ends were 3 bases for V and 3 bases for J; bases not matched to a gene: 4. Germline loops: CDR1 SGHTA, CDR2 FQGNSA.

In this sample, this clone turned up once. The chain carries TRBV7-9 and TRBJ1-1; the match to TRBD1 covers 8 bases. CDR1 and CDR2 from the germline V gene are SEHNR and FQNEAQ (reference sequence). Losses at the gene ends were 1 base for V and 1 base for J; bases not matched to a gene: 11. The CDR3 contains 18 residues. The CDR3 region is CASSLERQGPRWNTEAFF. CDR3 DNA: TGTGCCAGCAGCTTAGAGAGACAGGGGCCGCGATGGAACACTGAAGCTTTCTTT.

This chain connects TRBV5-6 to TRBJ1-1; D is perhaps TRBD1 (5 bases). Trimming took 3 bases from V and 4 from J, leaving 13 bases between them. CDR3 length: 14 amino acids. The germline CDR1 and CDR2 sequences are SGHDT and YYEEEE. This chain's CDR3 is CASSWGRVSTEAFF. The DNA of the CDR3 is TGTGCCAGCAGCTGGGGCAGGGTGAGCACTGAAGCTTTCTTT.

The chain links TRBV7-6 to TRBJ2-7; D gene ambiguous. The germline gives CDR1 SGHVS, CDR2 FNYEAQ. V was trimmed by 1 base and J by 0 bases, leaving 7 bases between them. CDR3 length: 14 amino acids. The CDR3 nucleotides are TGTGCCAGCAGCTTAGTCGGTAGCTCCTACGAGCAGTACTTC. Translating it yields CASSLVGSSYEQYF.

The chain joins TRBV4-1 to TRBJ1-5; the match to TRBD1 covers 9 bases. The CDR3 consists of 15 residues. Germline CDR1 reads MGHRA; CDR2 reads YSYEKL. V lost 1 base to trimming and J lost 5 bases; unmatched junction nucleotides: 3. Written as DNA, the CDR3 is TGCGCCAGCAGCCAAGCGGGACAGGGTCATCAGCCCCAGCATTTT. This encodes CASSQAGQGHQPQHF.

This chain's CDR3 is CASSVTTGAGTEAFF. In DNA form, the CDR3 reads TGTGCCAGCAGCGTGACGACAGGGGCAGGGACTGAAGCTTTCTTT. V gene TRBV9 combines with J gene TRBJ1-1; 8 bases are a match to TRBD1. The CDR3 runs 15 residues. Germline V gene data show CDR1 as SGDLS and CDR2 as YYNGEE. V shed 2 bases and J 5 bases; nucleotides not matched to a gene: 8.

The CDR3 DNA follows: TGTGCCAGCAGTGCGGGGGGCCGTTCACCCCTCCACTTT. It encodes CASSAGGRSPLHF. This chain links TRBV2 with TRBJ1-6, with TRBD1 as a possible D gene (6 bases). From germline, CDR1 is SNHLY and CDR2 FYNNEI. CDR3 size: 13 residues. Trimming took off 4 bases at V and 9 bases at J, with 10 bases between the two ends.

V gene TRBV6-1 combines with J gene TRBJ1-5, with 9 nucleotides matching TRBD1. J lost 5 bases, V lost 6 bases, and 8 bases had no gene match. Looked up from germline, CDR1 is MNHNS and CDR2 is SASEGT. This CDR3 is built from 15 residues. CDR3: CASREPTGGDQPQHF. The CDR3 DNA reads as TGTGCCAGCAGAGAACCGACAGGGGGGGATCAGCCCCAGCATTTT.

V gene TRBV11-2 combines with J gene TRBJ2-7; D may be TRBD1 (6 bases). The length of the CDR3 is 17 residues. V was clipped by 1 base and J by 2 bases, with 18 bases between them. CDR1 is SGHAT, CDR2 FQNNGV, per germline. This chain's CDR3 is CASSLVAAWAGAYEQYF. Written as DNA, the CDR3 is TGTGCCAGCAGCTTAGTGGCCGCGTGGGCAGGGGCCTACGAGCAGTACTTC.

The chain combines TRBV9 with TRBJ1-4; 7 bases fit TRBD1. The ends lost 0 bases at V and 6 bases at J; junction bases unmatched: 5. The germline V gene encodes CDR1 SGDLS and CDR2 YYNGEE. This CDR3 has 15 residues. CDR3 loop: CASSVATGVYEKLFF. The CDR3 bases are TGTGCCAGCAGCGTAGCAACAGGGGTCTATGAAAAACTGTTTTTT.